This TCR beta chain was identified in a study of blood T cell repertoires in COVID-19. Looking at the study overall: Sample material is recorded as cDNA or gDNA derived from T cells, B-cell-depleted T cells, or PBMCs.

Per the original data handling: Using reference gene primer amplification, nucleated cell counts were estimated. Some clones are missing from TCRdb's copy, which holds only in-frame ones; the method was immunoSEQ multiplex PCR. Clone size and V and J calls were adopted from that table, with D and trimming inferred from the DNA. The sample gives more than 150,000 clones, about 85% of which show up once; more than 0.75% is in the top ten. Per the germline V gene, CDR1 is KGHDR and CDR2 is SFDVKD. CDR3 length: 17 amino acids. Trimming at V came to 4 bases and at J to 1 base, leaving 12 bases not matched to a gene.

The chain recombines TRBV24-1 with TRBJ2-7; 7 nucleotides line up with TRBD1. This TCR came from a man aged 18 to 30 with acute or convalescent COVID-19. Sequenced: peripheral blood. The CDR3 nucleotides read TGTGCCACCAGTGACCGCCCTGACAGGGCATCTTCCTACGAGCAGTACTTC. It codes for CATSDRPDRASSYEQYF.